Here is one T cell receptor (beta chain) with its context. The data were taken from a study of blood T cell repertoires in COVID-19. Overall study context: T cells, B-cell-depleted T cells, or PBMCs provided the cDNA or gDNA that served as material.

In the source study's methods: Amplification with reference gene primers provided the estimates of nucleated cell counts. Some clones are missing from TCRdb's copy, which holds only in-frame ones; the method was immunoSEQ multiplex PCR. V, J and clone size are taken as reported in that table, and D and trimming were inferred from the DNA itself. This repertoire shows roughly 210,000 clones, about 88% found once; its top ten account for approximately 1.6%. The V gene end was trimmed by 5 bases and the J gene end by 0 bases; junction bases not matched to a gene: 16. Germline V CDR1 and CDR2: SGHAT, FQNNGV. The CDR3 runs to 18 residues.

Sequencing was done on a sample of peripheral blood. The rearrangement uses TRBV11-2 and TRBJ2-7, with 7 nucleotides matching TRBD2. The TCR comes from a man in his 70s with acute or convalescent COVID-19. Here the CDR3 reads CASSLGDWEGGGSYEQYF. The CDR3 region has the DNA TGTGCCAGCAGCCTGGGGGACTGGGAGGGAGGCGGCTCCTACGAGCAGTACTTC.